This T cell receptor beta chain was identified during a study of blood T cells in healthy people across ages. The CDR3 contains 16 residues. Next came a second PCR, run for about 7 to 12 cycles, which used a sample-barcoded 5' primer along with a J-beta primer mix. TCRdb reanalysed the 5' RACE reads using MiXCR and keeps one entry per CDR3 protein. The sample has about 1,000,000 distinct CDR3 sequences, 45% seen once. The count of this clonotype is one. The clonotype originates from a woman aged 55-69 years in good health. Sequenced sample: blood. The chain couples TRBV12-3 or TRBV12-4 to TRBJ2-4; no clear D gene. The DNA end favors TRBJ2-5, so the J call may be wrong. CDR3 in amino acids: CASSLKGVLLKETQYF. The CDR3 region has the DNA TGTGCCAGCAGTTTAAAGGGCGTGCTGTTAAAAGAGACCCAGTACTTC.